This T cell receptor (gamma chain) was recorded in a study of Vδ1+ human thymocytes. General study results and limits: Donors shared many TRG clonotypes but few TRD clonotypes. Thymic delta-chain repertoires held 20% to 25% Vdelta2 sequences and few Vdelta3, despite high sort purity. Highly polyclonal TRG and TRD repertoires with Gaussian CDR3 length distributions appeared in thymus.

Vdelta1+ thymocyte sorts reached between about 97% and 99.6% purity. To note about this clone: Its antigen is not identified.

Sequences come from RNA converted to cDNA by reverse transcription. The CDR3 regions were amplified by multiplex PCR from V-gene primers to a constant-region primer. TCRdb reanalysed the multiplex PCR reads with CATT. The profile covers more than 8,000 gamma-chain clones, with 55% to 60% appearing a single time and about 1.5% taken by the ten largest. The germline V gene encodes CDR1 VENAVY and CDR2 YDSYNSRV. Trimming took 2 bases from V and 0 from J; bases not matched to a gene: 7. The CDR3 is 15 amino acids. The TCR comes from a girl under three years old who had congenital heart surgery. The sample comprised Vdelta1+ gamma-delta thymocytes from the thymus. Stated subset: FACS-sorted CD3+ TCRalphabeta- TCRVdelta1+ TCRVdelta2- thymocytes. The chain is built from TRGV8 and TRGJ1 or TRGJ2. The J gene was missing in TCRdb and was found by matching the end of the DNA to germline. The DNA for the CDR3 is TGTGCCACCTGGGATAAGGGGTGGAATTATTATAAGAAACTCTTT. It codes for CATWDKGWNYYKKLF.